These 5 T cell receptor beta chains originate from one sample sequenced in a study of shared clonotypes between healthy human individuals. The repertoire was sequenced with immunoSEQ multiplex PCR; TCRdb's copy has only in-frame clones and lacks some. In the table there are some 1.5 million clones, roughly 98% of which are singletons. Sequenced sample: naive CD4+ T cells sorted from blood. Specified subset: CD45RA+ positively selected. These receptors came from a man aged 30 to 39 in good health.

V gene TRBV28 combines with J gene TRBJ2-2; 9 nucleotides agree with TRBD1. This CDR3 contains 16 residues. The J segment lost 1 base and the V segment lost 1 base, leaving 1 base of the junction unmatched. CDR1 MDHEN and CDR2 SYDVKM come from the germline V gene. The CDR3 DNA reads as TGTGCCAGCAGTTTATCGGGACAGGGGAACACCGGGGAGCTGTTTTTT. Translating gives CASSLSGQGNTGELFF.

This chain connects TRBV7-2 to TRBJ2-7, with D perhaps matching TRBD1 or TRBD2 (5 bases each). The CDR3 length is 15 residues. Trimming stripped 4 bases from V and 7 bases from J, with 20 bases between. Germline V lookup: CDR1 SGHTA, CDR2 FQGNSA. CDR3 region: CASSSLSWGLSEQYF. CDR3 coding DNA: TGTGCCAGCAGCTCCCTGTCTTGGGGGTTGAGTGAGCAGTACTTC.

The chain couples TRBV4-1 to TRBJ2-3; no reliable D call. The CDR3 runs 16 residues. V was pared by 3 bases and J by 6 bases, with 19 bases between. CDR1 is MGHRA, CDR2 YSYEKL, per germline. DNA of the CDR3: TGCGCCAGCAGCCACGGATCTAACCCTTTGGGTGATACGCAGTATTTT. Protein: CASSHGSNPLGDTQYF.

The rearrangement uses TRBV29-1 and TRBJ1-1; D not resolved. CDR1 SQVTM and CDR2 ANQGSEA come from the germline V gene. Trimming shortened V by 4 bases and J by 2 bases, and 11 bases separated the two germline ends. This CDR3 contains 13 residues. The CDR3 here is CSVAGTKNTEAFF. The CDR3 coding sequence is TGCAGCGTTGCGGGCACTAAAAACACTGAAGCTTTCTTT.

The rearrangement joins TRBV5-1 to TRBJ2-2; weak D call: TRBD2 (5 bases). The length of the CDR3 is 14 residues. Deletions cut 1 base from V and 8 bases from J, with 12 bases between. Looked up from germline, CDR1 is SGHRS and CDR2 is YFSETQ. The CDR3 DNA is TGCGCCAGCAGCTTGATCGGGATTGGTGGGGAGCTGTTTTTT. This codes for CASSLIGIGGELFF.